This T cell receptor (delta chain) was sequenced for a study of DNA immune sequencing with unique molecular identifiers. A 32-plex genomic DNA assay used primers for all 8 TRDV and 4 TRDJ genes. In about 3 barcoding PCR cycles, molecules received a 12-nucleotide UMI, then adapter PCR followed. TCRdb re-processed the multiplex PCR reads using CATT. This sample has 5,000 or so delta-chain clones, with around 12% found just once. Trimming cost V 0 bases and J 0 bases; bases outside gene matches: 5. The CDR3 extends over 19 amino acids. CDR1 is GEAIGNYY, CDR2 EKD, per germline. Sequenced input: gamma-delta T cells enriched from blood buffy coat, or unenriched PBMCs (not recorded which). The gene calls are TRDV2 and TRDJ3, with 9 bases fitting TRDD3. This TCR was recovered from a human donor in good health. The CDR3 protein is CACDTSGGWSSWDTRQMFF. CDR3 DNA: TGTGCCTGTGACACCTCTGGGGGATGGAGCTCCTGGGACACCCGACAGATGTTTTTC.